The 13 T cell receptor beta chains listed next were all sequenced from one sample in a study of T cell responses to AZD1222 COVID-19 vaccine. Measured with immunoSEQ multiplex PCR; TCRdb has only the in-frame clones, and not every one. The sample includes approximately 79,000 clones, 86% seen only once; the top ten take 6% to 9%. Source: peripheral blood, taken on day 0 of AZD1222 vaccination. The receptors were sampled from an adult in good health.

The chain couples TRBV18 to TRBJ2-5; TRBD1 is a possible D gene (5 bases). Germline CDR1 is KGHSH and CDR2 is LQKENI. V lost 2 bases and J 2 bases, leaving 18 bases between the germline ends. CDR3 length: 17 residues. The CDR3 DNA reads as TGTGCCAGCTCACCAGTTCTGGGCCAGGGTGAACAAGAGACCCAGTACTTC. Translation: CASSPVLGQGEQETQYF. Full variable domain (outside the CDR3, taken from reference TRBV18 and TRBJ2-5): NAGVMQNPRHLVRRRGQEARLRCSPMKGHSHVYWYRQLPEEGLKFMVYLQKENIIDESGMPKERFSAEFPKEGPSILRIQQVVRGDSAAYFCASSPVLGQGEQETQYFGPGTRLLVL.

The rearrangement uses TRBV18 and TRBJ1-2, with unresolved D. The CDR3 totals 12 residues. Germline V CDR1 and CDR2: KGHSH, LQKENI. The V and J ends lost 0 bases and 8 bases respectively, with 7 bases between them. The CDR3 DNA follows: TGTGCCAGCTCACCACCGGGAGTGGGCTACACCTTC. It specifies CASSPPGVGYTF.

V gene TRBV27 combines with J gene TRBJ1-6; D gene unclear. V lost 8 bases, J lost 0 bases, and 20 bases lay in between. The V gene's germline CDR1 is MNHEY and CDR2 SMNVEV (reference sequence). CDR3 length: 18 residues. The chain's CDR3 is CASSAFFAVGSYNSPLHF. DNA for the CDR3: TGTGCCAGCTCCGCTTTTTTCGCGGTTGGCTCCTATAATTCACCCCTCCACTTT.

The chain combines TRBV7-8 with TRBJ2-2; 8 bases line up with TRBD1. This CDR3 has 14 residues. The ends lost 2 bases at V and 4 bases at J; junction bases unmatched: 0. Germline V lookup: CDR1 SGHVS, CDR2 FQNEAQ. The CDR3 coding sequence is TGTGCCAGCAGCTTACAGGGGGCCACCGGGGAGCTGTTTTTT. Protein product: CASSLQGATGELFF.

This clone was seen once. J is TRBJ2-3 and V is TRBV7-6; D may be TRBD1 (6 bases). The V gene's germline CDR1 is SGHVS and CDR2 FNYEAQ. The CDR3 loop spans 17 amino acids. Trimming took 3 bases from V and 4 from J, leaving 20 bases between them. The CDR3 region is CASSLGSGAFGSDTQYF. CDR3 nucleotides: TGTGCCAGCAGCTTGGGCTCAGGGGCATTCGGGTCAGATACGCAGTATTTT. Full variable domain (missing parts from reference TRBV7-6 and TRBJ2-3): GAGVSQSPRYKVTKRGQDVALRCDPISGHVSLYWYRQALGQGPEFLTYFNYEAQQDKSGLPNDRFSAERPEGSISTLTIQRTEQRDSAMYRCASSLGSGAFGSDTQYFGPGTRLTVL.

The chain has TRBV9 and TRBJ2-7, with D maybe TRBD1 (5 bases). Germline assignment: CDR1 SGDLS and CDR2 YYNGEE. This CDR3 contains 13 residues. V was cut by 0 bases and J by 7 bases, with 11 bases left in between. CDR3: CASSVVQGTEQYF. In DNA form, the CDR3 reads TGTGCCAGCAGCGTAGTCCAGGGAACTGAGCAGTACTTC.

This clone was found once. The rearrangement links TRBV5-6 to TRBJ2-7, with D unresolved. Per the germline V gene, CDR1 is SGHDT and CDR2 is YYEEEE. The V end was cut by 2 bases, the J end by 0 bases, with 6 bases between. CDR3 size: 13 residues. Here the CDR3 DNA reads TGTGCCAGCAGCTTTGACCCCTCCTACGAGCAGTACTTC. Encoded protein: CASSFDPSYEQYF.

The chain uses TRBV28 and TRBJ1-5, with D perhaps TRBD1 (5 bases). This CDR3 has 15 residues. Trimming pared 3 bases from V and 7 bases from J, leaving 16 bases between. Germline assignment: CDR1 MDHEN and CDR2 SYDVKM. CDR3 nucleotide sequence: TGTGCCAGCAGTTTGGTGGGCAGGGCGGGCCAGCCCCAGCATTTT. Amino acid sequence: CASSLVGRAGQPQHF.

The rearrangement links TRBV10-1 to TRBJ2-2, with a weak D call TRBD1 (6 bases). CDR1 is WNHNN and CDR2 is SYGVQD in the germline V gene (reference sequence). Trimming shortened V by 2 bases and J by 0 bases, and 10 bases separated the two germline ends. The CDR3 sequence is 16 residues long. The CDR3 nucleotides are TGCGCCAGCAGTGAGCCGACAGGAGCGAACACCGGGGAGCTGTTTTTT. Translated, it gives CASSEPTGANTGELFF.

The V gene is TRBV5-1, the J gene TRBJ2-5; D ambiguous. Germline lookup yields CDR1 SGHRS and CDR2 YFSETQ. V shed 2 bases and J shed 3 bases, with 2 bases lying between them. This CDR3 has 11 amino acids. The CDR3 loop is CASSFKETQYF. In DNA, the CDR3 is TGCGCCAGCAGCTTTAAAGAGACCCAGTACTTC.

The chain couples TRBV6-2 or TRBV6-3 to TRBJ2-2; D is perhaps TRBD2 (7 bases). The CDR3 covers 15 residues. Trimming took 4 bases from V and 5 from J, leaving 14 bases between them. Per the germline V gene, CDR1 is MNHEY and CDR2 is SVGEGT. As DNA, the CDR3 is TGTGCCAGCAGTTCGCGGACTAGGGGGACCGGGGAGCTGTTTTTT. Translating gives CASSSRTRGTGELFF.

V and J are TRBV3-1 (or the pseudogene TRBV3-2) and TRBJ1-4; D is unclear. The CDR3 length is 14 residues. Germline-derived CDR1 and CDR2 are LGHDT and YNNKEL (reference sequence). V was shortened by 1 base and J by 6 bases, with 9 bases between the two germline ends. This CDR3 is CASSQGGLHEKLFF. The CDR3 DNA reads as TGTGCCAGCAGCCAAGGAGGGTTACATGAAAAACTGTTTTTT.

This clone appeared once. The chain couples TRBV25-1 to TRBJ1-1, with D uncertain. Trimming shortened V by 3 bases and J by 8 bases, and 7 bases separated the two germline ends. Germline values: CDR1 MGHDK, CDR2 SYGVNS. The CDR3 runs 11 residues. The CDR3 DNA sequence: TGTGCCAGCAGTGATCCCCCGGAAGCTTTCTTT. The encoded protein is CASSDPPEAFF.